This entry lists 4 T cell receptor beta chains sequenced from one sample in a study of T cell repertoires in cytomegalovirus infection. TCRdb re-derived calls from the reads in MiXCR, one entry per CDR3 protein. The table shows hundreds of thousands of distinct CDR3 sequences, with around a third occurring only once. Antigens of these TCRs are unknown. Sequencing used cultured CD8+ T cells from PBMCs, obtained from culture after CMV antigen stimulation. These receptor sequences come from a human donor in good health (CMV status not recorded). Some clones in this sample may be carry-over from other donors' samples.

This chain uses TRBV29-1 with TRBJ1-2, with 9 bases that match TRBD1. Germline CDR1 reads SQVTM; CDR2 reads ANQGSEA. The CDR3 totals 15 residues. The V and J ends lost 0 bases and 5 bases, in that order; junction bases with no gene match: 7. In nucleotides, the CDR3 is TGCAGCGTTGAAGAGACCCCGGGACAGGGATATGGCTACACCTTC. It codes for CSVEETPGQGYGYTF.

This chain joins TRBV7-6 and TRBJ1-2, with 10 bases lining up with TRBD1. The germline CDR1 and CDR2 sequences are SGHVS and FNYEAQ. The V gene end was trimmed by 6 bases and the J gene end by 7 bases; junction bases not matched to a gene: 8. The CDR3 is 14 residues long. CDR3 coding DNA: TGTGCCAGCAGTCCAGGACAGGGGGTGGTTGGCTACACCTTC. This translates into CASSPGQGVVGYTF. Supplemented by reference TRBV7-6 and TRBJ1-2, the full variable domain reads GAGVSQSPRYKVTKRGQDVALRCDPISGHVSLYWYRQALGQGPEFLTYFNYEAQQDKSGLPNDRFSAERPEGSISTLTIQRTEQRDSAMYRCASSPGQGVVGYTFGSGTRLTVV.

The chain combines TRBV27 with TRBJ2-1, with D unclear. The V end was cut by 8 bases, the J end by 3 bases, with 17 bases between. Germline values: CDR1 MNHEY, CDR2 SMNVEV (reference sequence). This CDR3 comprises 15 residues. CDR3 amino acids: CASSIEWEVYNEQFF. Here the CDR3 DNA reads TGTGCCAGCTCGATCGAATGGGAAGTCTACAATGAGCAGTTCTTC.

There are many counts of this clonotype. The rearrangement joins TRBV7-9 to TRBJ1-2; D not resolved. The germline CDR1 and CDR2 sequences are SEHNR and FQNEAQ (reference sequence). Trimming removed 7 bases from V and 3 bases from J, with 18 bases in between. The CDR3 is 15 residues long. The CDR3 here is CASIDNLGPDYGYTF. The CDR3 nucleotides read TGTGCCAGCATCGATAATCTAGGTCCAGACTATGGCTACACCTTC.